Here is one T cell receptor (beta chain) with its context. The data belong to a study of beta chain features in type 1 diabetes. Looking at the study overall: Healthy donors resembled patients in age, gender and cell yields.

All of the isolated RNA was reverse transcribed, so expressed TCRB transcripts were sequenced. The assay was immunoSEQ multiplex PCR, and TCRdb's table has in-frame clones only and misses some. This table holds around 250,000 clones, about 71% found once. The germline CDR1 and CDR2 sequences are SGHTA and FQGNSA. Trimming cost V 5 bases and J 10 bases, with 12 bases left between them. The CDR3 length is 12 residues. Naive, central memory, regulatory and stem cell-like memory cells within the CD4+ compartment were sorted using CD45RO/CCR7/CD25/CD127/CD95/CD27. The origin of this receptor is a man aged 30 to 39 in good health. The chain links TRBV7-2 to TRBJ2-1; the D gene is possibly TRBD1 (6 bases). Sequenced material: naive CD4+ T cells from blood. CDR3 residues: CASSPNRDEQFF. CDR3 in DNA: TGTGCCAGCAGCCCGAACAGGGACGAGCAGTTCTTC.